This entry concerns a single T cell receptor beta chain. Antigen unknown. The entry originates in a study of shared clonotypes between healthy human individuals. Turning to the study itself: Three plates each covered CD4 naive and memory; CD8 naive two, CD8 memory one. Study-wide results and caveats: What naive subsets generally showed was a larger estimated richness than memory subsets showed.

Naive CD8 isolation took CD45RO-negative cells positively selected for CCR7 and excluded terminally differentiated effector memory CD45RA+ cells. For each subset, genomic DNA was distributed in equal portions over several immunoSEQ plates. Original analysis: Filtering differed because ImmunoSEQ produced junction-only sequences that carried no quality scores. The protocol was immunoSEQ multiplex PCR, while the TCRdb copy is restricted to in-frame clones and leaves out a portion. V, J and clone size derive from that table, while D and trimming were established from the DNA sequence. This sample yields hundreds of thousands of clones, of which 95% are seen a single time; approximately 0.12% belongs to the top ten. The receptor was derived from a woman in her thirties in good health. Specimen: naive CD8+ T cells sorted from blood.

CDR3 sequence (DNA): TGCGCCAGCAGCTTGGAGTGGGGCCCTATTCTCTACGAGCAGTACTTC. Its protein is CASSLEWGPILYEQYF. The chain employs TRBV5-1 and TRBJ2-7, with D maybe TRBD1 (5 bases). The ends were cut back, 0 bases at V and 3 bases at J, with 16 bases in the middle. The CDR3 runs to 16 residues. Germline V lookup: CDR1 SGHRS, CDR2 YFSETQ.